Given below is one TCR beta chain in context. Its target antigen remains unknown. Per-nucleotide qualities are absent, and no much larger clonotype sits a single base away. The sample's time point label, decoded: baseline before first vaccination. Samples from vaccinated people were obtained from the UK trials COV001 and COV002, which included a single-blind randomized controlled phase 2/3 trial of AZD1222 (ChAdOx1 nCoV-19) in healthy adults. For TCRbeta chain sequencing, PBMC samples from trial participants were taken at day 0 and at day 28 after the second dose. The CDR3 regions of human TCRbeta chains were analyzed by immunosequencing. In the original analysis: TCRs in the repertoires were matched against a reference library of SARS-CoV-2-specific TCRs that had been generated with the MIRA antigen-specificity platform. Breadth meant the fraction of unique TCRs that were SARS-CoV-2-associated, whereas depth meant the fraction of total T cells that were SARS-CoV-2-associated. Using the MIRA data, every spike-specific TCR was mapped to the spike region that the TCR reacted to and assigned to either a CD4 or a CD8 class. Log10-transformed breadth and depth values were compared by one-way ANOVA with Sidak's multiple comparisons tests. TCRdb limited this immuneACCESS table to in-frame rearrangements with V and J called. A share of clones is missing; checked studies link under half to unresolved V genes, and the rest is unexplained. Clone size and the V and J calls come from that table; the DNA yielded D and trimming. The sample includes around 170,000 clones, with more than 75% observed a single time. The ten top clones hold approximately 0.98% of the sample.

V is shortened by 0 bases, J by 1 base, and the region joining them spans 10 bases. Taken from the germline V gene, the CDR1 and CDR2 loops are SGHRS and YFSETQ. The CDR3 measures 15 amino acids from cysteine to phenylalanine. Just CDR3 DNA is preserved here, 45 bases in frame from base 1. This specimen comes from a study of T cell responses to AZD1222 COVID-19 vaccine (dated by TCRdb to the early 2020s). As for the study more broadly: AZD1222 recipients with second doses at about 4 weeks or about 12 weeks were pooled, because spike-specific TCR depth and breadth did not differ between schedules. TCR sequencing covered 233 trial participants: approximately 200 given two doses of AZD1222 and 26 given two doses of MenACWY control vaccine. Enrollment into the trials was organized by age into subgroups of 18-55, 56-69 and 70-plus years, and those subgroups contained roughly 150, 30 and 60 TCR-sequenced participants, respectively.

Results the study describes overall, beyond this receptor: Because no day 14 peak-response samples were available, the repertoires could be characterized only after the peak T cell response. Reportedly, close to half of the unique spike-specific TCRs recognized epitopes lying outside the regions that are mutated in the B.1.351 and B.1.1.7 variants. Conclusions about previously exposed vaccinees are limited, since just 6 or 7 AZD1222 recipients were seropositive for SARS-CoV-2 at baseline. The 56-69-year group was small, and its depth increase did not reach significance, likely because of low power. Participants were mostly white British and included more females than males, and it was suggested by the authors that clonal diversity may have been underestimated. The vaccine-associated CD4 TCRs covered the entire spike protein, and the dominant responses fell in regions 160-218 and 743-854. A significant rise in spike-specific TCR breadth and depth was observed after two AZD1222 doses relative to day 0 and relative to MenACWY recipients.

Here the sequenced sample was peripheral blood, taken on day 0 of AZD1222 vaccination. The TCR originated in an adult in good health. The chain couples TRBV5-1 to TRBJ1-2, with TRBD1 tentatively as D gene (5 bases match). The CDR3 loop reads CASSLGGAGNYGYTF. The nucleotide sequence is TGCGCCAGCAGCTTGGGAGGGGCCGGTAACTATGGCTACACCTTC.